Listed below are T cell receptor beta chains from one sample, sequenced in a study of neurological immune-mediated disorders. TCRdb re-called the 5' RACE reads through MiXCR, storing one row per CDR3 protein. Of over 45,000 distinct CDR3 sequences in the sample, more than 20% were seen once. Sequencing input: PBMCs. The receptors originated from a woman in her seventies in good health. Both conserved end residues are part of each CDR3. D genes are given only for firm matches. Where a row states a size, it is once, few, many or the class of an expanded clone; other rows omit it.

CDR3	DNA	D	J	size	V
CVSSADRVRTDTQYF	TGTGTCAGCAGCGCGGACAGAGTCCGGACAGATACGCAGTATTTT	-	TRBJ2-3	many	TRBV7-9
CSAPSTPGDLYGYTF	TGCAGTGCCCCGTCGACCCCAGGGGACCTCTATGGCTACACCTTC	-	TRBJ1-2	many	TRBV20-1
CASSYSAFSSGANVLTF	TGTGCCAGCAGTTACTCGGCGTTTTCTTCTGGGGCCAACGTCCTGACTTTC	-	TRBJ2-6	many	TRBV6-2/TRBV6-3
CASTGKFKGGEQYF	TGTGCCAGCACCGGGAAGTTTAAGGGGGGGGAGCAGTACTTC	-	TRBJ2-7	many	TRBV28
CASSQDQGGLGQETQYF	TGTGCCAGCAGCCAAGATCAGGGGGGACTAGGGCAAGAGACCCAGTACTTC	-	TRBJ2-5	few	TRBV3-1
CASSGQGDSPLHF	TGCGCCAGCAGCGGGCAGGGGGACTCACCCCTCCACTTT	TRBD1	TRBJ1-6	few	TRBV5-1
CASRFDGTNTEAFF	TGCGCCAGCAGGTTTGACGGGACGAACACTGAAGCTTTCTTT	-	TRBJ1-1	many	TRBV5-1
CASSQRYNEQFF	TGCGCCAGCAGCCAACGCTACAATGAGCAGTTCTTC	-	TRBJ2-1	many	TRBV4-3
CASSQVGPGDTQYF	TGCGCCAGCAGCCAGGTGGGACCGGGAGATACGCAGTATTTT	-	TRBJ2-3	many	TRBV4-1
CASSQVGSDTQYF	TGCGCCAGCAGCCAAGTCGGGTCAGATACGCAGTATTTT	-	TRBJ2-3	many	TRBV4-3
CASSSGQGTGELFF	TGCGCCAGCAGCTCAGGACAGGGGACCGGGGAGCTGTTTTTT	TRBD1	TRBJ2-2	-	TRBV5-1
CASSIGGRAQQYF	TGTGCCAGCAGCATCGGCGGGAGGGCCCAACAGTACTTC	TRBD2	TRBJ2-7	many	TRBV7-2
CSVDRGRAYNEQFF	TGCAGCGTTGATCGCGGGAGGGCCTACAATGAGCAGTTCTTC	TRBD2	TRBJ2-1	many	TRBV29-1
CASTDTSSSTDTQYF	TGCGCCAGCACCGATACTAGCTCTAGCACAGATACGCAGTATTTT	-	TRBJ2-3	many	TRBV5-1
CASSLTIRGLGDTEAFF	TGCGCCAGCAGCTTGACAATACGCGGCCTGGGGGACACTGAAGCTTTCTTT	-	TRBJ1-1	many	TRBV5-1
CASSPGNLNYNEQFF	TGTGCCAGCAGCCCGGGAAACCTTAATTACAATGAGCAGTTCTTC	-	TRBJ2-1	-	TRBV14
CASSFRENYGYTF	TGTGCCAGCAGCTTCCGGGAGAACTATGGCTACACCTTC	-	TRBJ1-2	large	TRBV7-2
CATSPPVGTGELFF	TGTGCCACCAGTCCCCCAGTCGGTACCGGGGAGCTGTTTTTT	-	TRBJ2-2	many	TRBV24-1
CASSLAHRADTQYF	TGTGCCAGCAGCTTAGCACACCGAGCAGATACGCAGTATTTT	-	TRBJ2-3	many	TRBV7-2
CASSPGLRGTDTQYF	TGTGCCAGCTCACCTGGCCTCCGGGGCACAGATACGCAGTATTTT	-	TRBJ2-3	few	TRBV18
CDSRTGGGSPLHF	TGTGACAGCAGGACAGGGGGCGGTTCACCCCTCCACTTT	TRBD1	TRBJ1-6	-	TRBV7-2
CASSQVASGRLAGELFF	TGTGCCAGCAGCCAAGTGGCTAGCGGGAGGCTGGCCGGGGAGCTGTTTTTT	TRBD2	TRBJ2-2	many	TRBV4-2
CASSSGTAQETQYF	TGCGCCAGCAGCAGCGGGACAGCCCAAGAGACCCAGTACTTC	-	TRBJ2-5	many	TRBV5-1
CASSLGPMENIQYF	TGTGCCAGCAGCTTGGGGCCAATGGAAAACATTCAGTACTTC	-	TRBJ2-4	-	TRBV7-3
CAISPVATNEKLFF	TGTGCCATCAGCCCCGTTGCAACTAATGAAAAACTGTTTTTT	-	TRBJ1-4	many	TRBV10-3
CASSDQGGYQPQHF	TGTGCCAGCAGTGACCAAGGGGGCTATCAGCCCCAGCATTTT	TRBD1	TRBJ1-5	many	TRBV2
CASSPTSEGEQFF	TGTGCCAGCAGTCCAACCTCGGAAGGAGAGCAGTTCTTC	-	TRBJ2-1	many	TRBV27
CASSSRIQGTGGYTF	TGTGCCAGCAGTTCCCGCATACAGGGCACCGGTGGCTACACCTTC	-	TRBJ1-2	few	TRBV2
CASSFLGNEQFF	TGTGCCAGCAGCTTCCTAGGCAATGAGCAGTTCTTC	-	TRBJ2-1	many	TRBV7-9
CASSLNWNQPQHF	TGTGCCAGCAGTTTGAATTGGAATCAGCCCCAGCATTTT	-	TRBJ1-5	many	TRBV7-2
CASSTDIQNTEAFF	TGCGCCAGCAGCACCGACATACAGAACACTGAAGCTTTCTTT	-	TRBJ1-1	many	TRBV5-1
CASSLFTGRTNTEAFF	TGTGCCAGCAGCCTTTTCACGGGACGGACGAACACTGAAGCTTTCTTT	-	TRBJ1-1	many	TRBV7-2
CASSSGTHNPGTSPKRTNTGELFF	TGCGCCAGCAGCTCGGGAACACACAACCCCGGGACTAGCCCGAAGAGAACGAACACCGGGGAGCTGTTTTTT	TRBD2	TRBJ2-2	many	TRBV5-1
CSAEPGLAGGSDTQYF	TGCAGTGCTGAACCGGGACTAGCGGGGGGATCGGATACGCAGTATTTT	TRBD2	TRBJ2-3	many	TRBV20-1
CASSVDLTGRVAQYF	TGTGCCAGCAGCGTAGATCTGACAGGGAGGGTGGCCCAGTACTTC	-	TRBJ2-5	many	TRBV9
CASSLGWTSVVNEQFF	TGCGCCAGCAGCTTGGGTTGGACTAGCGTTGTGAATGAGCAGTTCTTC	TRBD2	TRBJ2-1	many	TRBV5-1
CASSYSTATNEKLFF	TGTGCCAGCAGTTACTCGACAGCAACTAATGAAAAACTGTTTTTT	-	TRBJ1-4	many	TRBV6-2/TRBV6-3
CASSQDLLTSGRYEQYF	TGTGCCAGCAGCCAAGATTTACTGACTAGCGGGAGGTACGAGCAGTACTTC	TRBD2	TRBJ2-7	many	TRBV4-2
CASSPFRSISYNEQFF	TGTGCCAGCAGCCCCTTCCGTTCCATCTCCTACAATGAGCAGTTCTTC	-	TRBJ2-1	-	TRBV7-2
CASSPGLLNEQFF	TGCGCCAGCAGCCCGGGACTCCTCAATGAGCAGTTCTTC	-	TRBJ2-1	many	TRBV5-1
CASSFRSNYGYTF	TGTGCCAGTTCGTTTCGGAGTAACTATGGCTACACCTTC	-	TRBJ1-2	-	TRBV7-2
CASTQSSGVVGEQYF	TGTGCCAGCACCCAGTCTAGCGGTGTGGTTGGAGAGCAGTACTTC	TRBD2	TRBJ2-7	many	TRBV12-3/TRBV12-4
CAIRGDTRADTQYF	TGTGCCATCAGAGGGGACACCCGCGCAGATACGCAGTATTTT	-	TRBJ2-3	many	TRBV10-3
CAIPKQGSGDLEQFF	TGTGCCATCCCAAAGCAGGGTAGCGGCGACTTGGAGCAGTTCTTC	-	TRBJ2-1	many	TRBV12-3/TRBV12-4
CSVADQTQYF	TGCAGCGTTGCTGATCAGACCCAGTACTTC	-	TRBJ2-5	many	TRBV29-1
CASSPTRDSADYEQYF	TGTGCCAGCAGCCCCACCCGGGACAGCGCCGACTACGAGCAGTACTTC	TRBD1	TRBJ2-7	many	TRBV7-3
CSAGGDRGRQETQYF	TGCAGTGCTGGGGGGGACAGGGGACGTCAAGAGACCCAGTACTTC	TRBD1	TRBJ2-5	many	TRBV20-1
CATSDRGPTGELFF	TGTGCCACCAGCGACAGGGGGCCCACCGGGGAGCTGTTTTTT	TRBD1	TRBJ2-2	many	TRBV24-1
CASSLGGLRNTEAFF	TGTGCCAGCAGCTTAGGGGGTTTGCGAAACACTGAAGCTTTCTTT	-	TRBJ1-1	many	TRBV7-9
CSVMLSGTDTQYF	TGCAGCGTAATGCTTAGCGGGACAGATACGCAGTATTTT	TRBD2	TRBJ2-3	many	TRBV29-1
CASSAYSGEAGYTF	TGCGCCAGCAGCGCCTATTCAGGGGAGGCTGGCTACACCTTC	-	TRBJ1-2	-	TRBV5-1
CSADRSGGGTDTQYF	TGCAGTGCCGACCGCTCCGGGGGGGGCACAGATACGCAGTATTTT	TRBD2	TRBJ2-3	many	TRBV20-1
CASSQGSEGRTEAFF	TGTGCCAGCAGTCAAGGATCGGAGGGGAGGACTGAAGCTTTCTTT	-	TRBJ1-1	many	TRBV3-1
CASSPSGGGQPQHF	TGTGCCAGCAGCCCCTCGGGCGGCGGTCAGCCCCAGCATTTT	-	TRBJ1-5	many	TRBV3-1
CASSSGTGELFF	TGTGCCAGCAGCTCCGGCACCGGGGAGCTGTTTTTT	-	TRBJ2-2	once	TRBV5-1
CASSVGTGNQPQHF	TGTGCCAGCAGCGTCGGGACAGGGAATCAGCCCCAGCATTTT	TRBD1	TRBJ1-5	-	TRBV9
CASTTDGINIQYF	TGTGCCAGCACCACGGACGGGATAAACATTCAGTACTTC	-	TRBJ2-4	many	TRBV7-9
CSVRLAVYQETQYF	TGCAGTGTCAGGCTAGCGGTGTACCAAGAGACCCAGTACTTC	TRBD2	TRBJ2-5	few	TRBV20-1
CASSLGAGTPYGYTF	TGCGCCAGCAGCCTGGGGGCAGGGACCCCCTATGGCTACACCTTC	-	TRBJ1-2	many	TRBV5-1
CASRKQGAFPYGYTF	TGTGCCAGCAGAAAACAGGGGGCATTCCCCTATGGCTACACCTTC	TRBD1	TRBJ1-2	many	TRBV12-3/TRBV12-4